The 24 T cell receptor beta chains given below trace back to one sample, sequenced in a study of blood T cell repertoires in COVID-19. Profiled with immunoSEQ multiplex PCR; TCRdb holds only in-frame clones, not every one. This table holds hundreds of thousands of clones, 80% to 90% found once. The sample taken for sequencing was PBMCs or T cells enriched from blood (not recorded which). These receptors all stem from a woman in her sixties or seventies who had recovered from COVID-19.

In regard to this clone: An end of the junction does not agree with germline; a read error may underlie this. The V call is TRBV5-6, the J call TRBJ1-3; D possibly corresponds to TRBD1 (5 bases). Per germline, CDR1 SGHDT and CDR2 YYEEEE. The length of the CDR3 is 13 residues. The CDR3 region has the DNA TGTGCCAGCAGCTTGACATCGGGCCCAGCGGGACATTTT. The encoded protein is CASSLTSGPAGHF. The variable domain in full, completed from reference TRBV5-6 and TRBJ1-3, reads DAGVTQSPTHLIKTRGQQVTLRCSPKSGHDTVSWYQQALGQGPQFIFQYYEEEERQRGNFPDRFSGHQFPNYSSELNVNALLLGDSALYLCASSLTSGPAGHFGEGSWLTVV.

The chain has TRBV3-1 (or the pseudogene TRBV3-2) and TRBJ1-2; D not resolved. V dropped 2 bases and J dropped 5 bases, with 9 bases sitting between them. The CDR3 runs to 13 residues. CDR1 is LGHDT, CDR2 YNNKEL, per germline (reference sequence). Here the CDR3 reads CASSQTRRYGYTF. CDR3 DNA: TGTGCCAGCAGCCAAACTAGACGGTATGGCTACACCTTC.

The chain couples TRBV12-5 to TRBJ1-1; D perhaps matches TRBD1 (5 bases). The CDR3 runs to 13 residues. Looked up from germline, CDR1 is LGHNT and CDR2 is FRNRAP. V shed 2 bases and J shed 5 bases, with 9 bases lying between them. The CDR3 coding sequence is TGTGCTAGTGGTTTGATGGGGGGGACTGAAGCTTTCTTT. Translated: CASGLMGGTEAFF.

This clone was found a few times. The chain carries TRBV19 and TRBJ1-5, with unresolved D. CDR1 LNHDA and CDR2 SQIVND come from the germline V gene (reference sequence). The CDR3 extends over 16 amino acids. Trimming removed 0 bases from V and 2 bases from J, with 11 bases in between. The CDR3: CASSIDSRKGNQPQHF. The CDR3 DNA reads TGTGCCAGTAGTATAGATTCCAGGAAGGGCAATCAGCCCCAGCATTTT.

The chain recombines TRBV27 with TRBJ1-6; the D is unclear. The CDR3 length is 16 residues. V was trimmed by 8 bases and J by 0 bases, leaving 14 bases between them. In germline, CDR1 is MNHEY, CDR2 SMNVEV (reference sequence). The CDR3 coding sequence is TGTGCCAGCTGTCCTCGGTTCTACTCCTATAATTCACCCCTCCACTTT. This gives the protein CASCPRFYSYNSPLHF.

In its sample, this clone was seen a few times. The V call is TRBV30, the J call TRBJ2-5; 10 nucleotides agree with TRBD1. The germline CDR1 and CDR2 sequences are GTSNPN and SVGIG (reference sequence). The CDR3 length is 15 residues. V lost 2 bases, J lost 4 bases, and 7 bases stayed unmatched. CDR3 sequence (DNA): TGTGCCTGGAGTATTGGACAGGGGGAGCGAGAGACCCAGTACTTC. Its protein is CAWSIGQGERETQYF.

V usage is TRBV5-1 and J usage is TRBJ2-3; D might be TRBD2 (5 bases). The CDR3 contains 14 residues. V was clipped by 6 bases and J by 2 bases, with 13 bases between them. Germline loops: CDR1 SGHRS, CDR2 YFSETQ. The CDR3 loop is CASKGWGDTDTQYF. For the CDR3, the DNA is TGCGCCAGCAAAGGGTGGGGAGACACAGATACGCAGTATTTT.

This clone was picked up a small number of times. The chain combines TRBV7-2 with TRBJ1-5; D not certain. CDR3 length equals 13 residues. Between the trimmed V and J ends, which lost 5 bases and 3 bases, there was a span of 8 bases. Germline CDR1 SGHTA, CDR2 FQGNSA. CDR3 region: CASSPVLNQPQHF. The CDR3 DNA reads TGTGCCAGCAGCCCAGTCCTCAATCAGCCCCAGCATTTT.

This clone was found once. V and J are TRBV6-5 and TRBJ1-2, with TRBD1 as a possible D gene (6 bases). The CDR3 has 14 amino acids. Germline values: CDR1 MNHEY, CDR2 SVGAGI. Deletions cut 4 bases from V and 2 bases from J, with 11 bases between. The chain's CDR3 is CASSSGGANYGYTF. The CDR3 DNA reads as TGTGCCAGCAGTTCGGGGGGGGCCAACTATGGCTACACCTTC.

This clone appeared a single time. CDR3 sequence: CASSRPPRGRSSTDTQYF. CDR3 coding DNA: TGTGCCAGCAGCCGCCCCCCACGTGGCCGTTCTAGCACAGATACGCAGTATTTT. The V call is TRBV28, the J call TRBJ2-3; D not certain. Trimming stripped 6 bases from V and 0 bases from J, with 22 bases between. From germline, CDR1 is MDHEN and CDR2 SYDVKM. The CDR3 has 18 residues.

The chain employs TRBV11-2 and TRBJ1-4, with D maybe TRBD1 (6 bases). Germline V CDR1 and CDR2: SGHAT, FQNNGV. Between the trimmed V and J ends, which lost 5 bases and 8 bases, there was a span of 12 bases. This CDR3 has 13 amino acids. In DNA form, the CDR3 reads TGTGCCAGCAGCCCCCGGACAGTGGAAAAACTGTTTTTT. It is translated as CASSPRTVEKLFF.

V gene TRBV11-2 combines with J gene TRBJ1-6, with D perhaps matching TRBD1 (5 bases). V dropped 0 bases and J dropped 8 bases, with 11 bases sitting between them. CDR3 size: 15 residues. The germline CDR1 and CDR2 sequences are SGHAT and FQNNGV. The DNA for the CDR3 is TGTGCCAGCAGCTTAGAGCAGGGCCCACATTCACCCCTCCACTTT. This encodes CASSLEQGPHSPLHF. Full variable domain (remainder filled in from reference TRBV11-2 and TRBJ1-6): EAGVAQSPRYKIIEKRQSVAFWCNPISGHATLYWYQQILGQGPKLLIQFQNNGVVDDSQLPKDRFSAERLKGVDSTLKIQPAKLEDSAVYLCASSLEQGPHSPLHFGNGTRLTVT.

V usage is TRBV19 and J usage is TRBJ1-5, with D possibly TRBD1 on 5 matching bases. Germline values: CDR1 LNHDA, CDR2 SQIVND (reference sequence). V lost 1 base to trimming and J lost 5 bases, with 12 bases between them. There are 15 residues in the CDR3. The chain's CDR3 is CASSIGGGDDQPQHF. As DNA, the CDR3 is TGTGCCAGTAGTATAGGGGGAGGGGATGATCAGCCCCAGCATTTT.

J is TRBJ1-2 and V is TRBV5-5, with D possibly TRBD1 on 6 matching bases. The CDR3 runs 14 residues. From germline, CDR1 is SGHKS and CDR2 YYEKEE (reference sequence). Trimming removed 4 bases from V and 2 bases from J, with 12 bases in between. DNA of the CDR3: TGTGCCAGCAGCGGGCTGACAGGCAACTATGGCTACACCTTC. Its translation: CASSGLTGNYGYTF.

The chain uses TRBV9 and TRBJ1-1; 7 bases are a match to TRBD1. The length of the CDR3 is 14 residues. Germline-derived CDR1 and CDR2 are SGDLS and YYNGEE. Trimming at V came to 4 bases and at J to 0 bases, leaving 3 bases not matched to a gene. In DNA, the CDR3 is TGTGCCAGCAGCCCTCAGGGGGTGAACACTGAAGCTTTCTTT. It encodes CASSPQGVNTEAFF.

The J gene is TRBJ1-2, the V gene TRBV30; unclear D gene. Germline V lookup: CDR1 GTSNPN, CDR2 SVGIG (reference sequence). The CDR3 loop spans 11 amino acids. V was cut by 3 bases and J by 7 bases, with 9 bases left in between. The CDR3 protein is CAWSVLSGYTF. CDR3 nucleotide sequence: TGTGCCTGGAGCGTACTGTCTGGCTACACCTTC.

The chain is built from TRBV7-8 and TRBJ2-3, with 14 bases aligning to TRBD2. This CDR3 has 17 residues. V trimming: 5 bases; J trimming: 6 bases; junction bases outside the gene matches: 10. Germline-derived CDR1 and CDR2 are SGHVS and FQNEAQ. The CDR3 coding sequence is TGTGCCAGCAGCCTACCCCCGGGACTAGCGGGGGTTGATACGCAGTATTTT. Encoded protein: CASSLPPGLAGVDTQYF.

V and J are TRBV7-9 and TRBJ2-1; the D is unclear. This CDR3 spans 13 amino acids. Trimming pared 5 bases from V and 0 bases from J, leaving 5 bases between. Germline V lookup: CDR1 SEHNR, CDR2 FQNEAQ (reference sequence). CDR3 DNA sequence: TGTGCCAGCAGCCGGAGCTCCTACAATGAGCAGTTCTTC. It specifies CASSRSSYNEQFF.

This clone has a single count. This chain connects TRBV5-1 to TRBJ1-1; D is possibly TRBD1 (6 bases). Germline loops: CDR1 SGHRS, CDR2 YFSETQ. The CDR3 has 17 residues. The ends were cut back, 0 bases at V and 4 bases at J, with 19 bases in the middle. CDR3 DNA sequence: TGCGCCAGCAGCTTGGAACAGGGTATAATTATGGGCACTGAAGCTTTCTTT. It specifies CASSLEQGIIMGTEAFF.

This clone is a singleton in its sample. CDR3 sequence: CASSQWRGAYEQYF. The CDR3 coding sequence is TGCGCCAGCAGCCAATGGCGGGGGGCCTACGAGCAGTACTTC. The genes are TRBV4-1 and TRBJ2-7, with 8 bases identical to TRBD2. The germline CDR1 and CDR2 sequences are MGHRA and YSYEKL. The trim removed 2 bases at V and 2 bases at J, leaving 2 bases unmatched. This CDR3 spans 14 amino acids.

The CDR3 DNA reads TGTGCCAGCAGCGTAGGAGGACTTAATTCACCCCTCCACTTT. Protein sequence: CASSVGGLNSPLHF. This rearrangement joins TRBV9 to TRBJ1-6; D not certain. This CDR3 is built from 14 residues. Trimming took 0 bases from V and 6 from J, leaving 7 bases between them. CDR1 and CDR2 from the germline V gene are SGDLS and YYNGEE.

The chain joins TRBV6-1 to TRBJ1-3; 7 bases agree with TRBD1. Trimming at V came to 3 bases and at J to 4 bases, leaving 6 bases not matched to a gene. Germline assignment: CDR1 MNHNS and CDR2 SASEGT. The CDR3 contains 15 residues. The CDR3 sequence is CASSDGTVRGNTIYF. CDR3 nucleotides: TGTGCCAGCAGTGATGGGACAGTGAGGGGAAACACCATATATTTT.

This CDR3 is CASMGTGRTEAFF. In DNA, the CDR3 is TGCGCCAGCATGGGGACAGGGAGAACTGAAGCTTTCTTT. The rearrangement joins TRBV5-1 to TRBJ1-1, with 9 bases that match TRBD1. There are 13 residues in the CDR3. Germline V CDR1 and CDR2: SGHRS, YFSETQ. V shed 6 bases and J 5 bases; nucleotides not matched to a gene: 5.

As for this clone: The germline gene is not matched at one end of the junction; a read error may be the cause. The rearrangement links TRBV2 to TRBJ2-2; weak D call: TRBD1 (5 bases). CDR3 length: 14 amino acids. Germline lookup yields CDR1 SNHLY and CDR2 FYNNEI. The DNA of the CDR3 is TGTGCCAGCTGTGACAGTCCAGAGGTCGGGGAGCTGTTTTTT. Translated: CASCDSPEVGELFF.